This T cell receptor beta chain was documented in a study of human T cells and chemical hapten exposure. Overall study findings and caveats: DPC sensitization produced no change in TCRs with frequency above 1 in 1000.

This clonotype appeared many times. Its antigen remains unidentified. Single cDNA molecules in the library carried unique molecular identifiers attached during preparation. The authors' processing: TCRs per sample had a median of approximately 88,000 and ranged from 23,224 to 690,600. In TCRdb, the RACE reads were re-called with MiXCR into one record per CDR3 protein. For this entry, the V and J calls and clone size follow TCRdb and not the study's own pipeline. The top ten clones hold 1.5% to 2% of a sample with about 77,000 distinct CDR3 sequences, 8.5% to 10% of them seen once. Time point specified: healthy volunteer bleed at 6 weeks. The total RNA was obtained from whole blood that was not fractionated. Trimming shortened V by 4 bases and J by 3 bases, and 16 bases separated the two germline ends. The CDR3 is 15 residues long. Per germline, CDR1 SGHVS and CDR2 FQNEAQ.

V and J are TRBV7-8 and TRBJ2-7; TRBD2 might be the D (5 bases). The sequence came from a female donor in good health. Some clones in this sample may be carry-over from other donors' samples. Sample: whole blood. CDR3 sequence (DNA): TGTGCCAGCAGCTATACGGACTCGGGGTACTACGAGCAGTACTTC. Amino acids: CASSYTDSGYYEQYF.